Below, one T cell receptor beta chain is given with its context. This clonotype has a handful of counts. There is no known antigen for this receptor. No qualities accompany the bases; no much larger clone lies one base away. The data stem from a study of early T cells in non-severe SARS-CoV-2 infection (dated by TCRdb to 2020 to 2022). Broadly, across the study: Because TCR sequencing relied on bulk RNA taken from unsorted whole blood, pairing of alpha and beta chains was not possible.

Points the paper makes about the study in general: VDJdb matching was skewed toward anti-spike CD8 responses and likely underestimated virus-specific expansions by missing private and CD4 specificities.

The study was a case-control design nested within a healthcare worker cohort in London, UK, with weekly nasopharyngeal swab PCR tests and blood sampling. Between 23 and 31 March 2020, the week of the UK lockdown, healthcare workers were enrolled and then followed up weekly for as long as 16 weeks. Library generation was performed with 5' RACE. Instrument on record: NextSeq 500. Unique molecular identifiers were attached to individual cDNA molecules in the TCR library protocol so that sequencing error and PCR bias could be corrected. Both TCR alpha and beta chains were sequenced, and tight co-correlation was observed between alpha and beta sequence abundances in each sample. Under the source paper's analysis protocol: V gene, J gene and CDR3 annotation of TCR sequences was performed with Decombinator V4. Expanded TCRs were defined as changing significantly between any two time points under a Poisson model with p below 0.0001. TCR abundances were normalised to the total number of TCRs sequenced per sample and were expressed as counts per million. TRAV1-2 paired with TRAJ12, TRAJ20 or TRAJ33 defined MAIT TCRs, while TRAV10 paired with TRAJ18 defined iNKT TCRs. VDJdb, accessed 1 November 2021, was searched for CMV, EBV and SARS-CoV-2 annotated TCRs, excluding TCRs annotated for multiple antigens. TCRdb passed the public sequencing reads through fastp at Q25 and MiXCR, retaining productive beta sequences. Each CDR3 protein gets just one entry, which takes the most common genes and DNA from the rows behind it. V and J calls and clone size were set by TCRdb, not the authors. Present in this sample are 55,000 to 70,000 distinct CDR3 sequences, more than 4% of which were seen just once. The top ten hold just under 5% of the sample.

Spanning cysteine to phenylalanine, the CDR3 consists of 11 amino acids. Only the CDR3 part of the read is kept: 33 bases, read in frame from the first base. A distance of 9 bases separates the germline ends of V and J, which lose 3 bases and 12 bases respectively. As encoded in the germline V gene (reference sequence), CDR1 is SEHNR while CDR2 is FQNEAQ. The rearrangement joined TRBV7-9 to TRBJ2-1; the D gene could be either TRBD1 or TRBD2, each agreeing at 5 bases. The sequence came from an adult who was a healthcare worker with PCR-confirmed SARS-CoV-2 infection or an uninfected control (not recorded which). Source material: whole blood. The CDR3 in this case is CASSFRDPQFF. The DNA reads as follows: TGTGCCAGCAGCTTTCGGGACCCGCAGTTCTTC.